This TCR beta chain was retrieved from a study of control samples from healthy donors and cancer patients. A few counts support this clone. Germline-derived CDR1 and CDR2 are SEHNR and FQNEAQ (reference sequence). This CDR3 region has 12 residues. Trimming pared 1 base from V and 4 bases from J, leaving 2 bases between. Using immunoSEQ multiplex PCR, the repertoire was profiled, and TCRdb retains in-frame clones only, with some absent. Altogether some 34,000 clones are present, under 95% being singletons, with the ten largest covering 1.7%. The rearrangement links TRBV7-9 to TRBJ1-5; no definite D call. Sequencing was performed on PBMCs. The sequence was obtained from a man aged 35 to 55 with colorectal cancer. CDR3 nucleotide sequence: TGTGCCAGCAGCTTAGGGAATCAGCCCCAGCATTTT. Translating it yields CASSLGNQPQHF.